A selection of T cell receptor beta chains follows, all from one sample in a study of shared clonotypes between healthy human individuals. This table comes from immunoSEQ multiplex PCR, and its TCRdb copy is limited to in-frame clones, with some not included. The sample has 2 million to 2.5 million clones, around 93% seen once. The material sequenced was naive CD4+ T cells from PBMCs. These receptors came from a man aged 18-30 years in good health. Some clones in this sample may be carry-over from other donors' samples. CDR3s include the opening cysteine and the closing phenylalanine or tryptophan. D genes are given only for firm matches. Size is stated for part of the rows, as once, few or many counts, or as a class when the clone is expanded.

V	size	J	D	CDR3	DNA
TRBV9	NA	TRBJ2-6	NA	CASSAAWAGANVLTF	TGTGCCAGCAGCGCGGCGTGGGCCGGGGCCAACGTCCTGACTTTC
TRBV5-1	NA	TRBJ2-1	TRBD1	CASSLAPGTAYNEQFF	TGCGCCAGCAGCTTGGCCCCCGGGACAGCTTACAATGAGCAGTTCTTC
TRBV29-1	NA	TRBJ2-1	NA	CSVLPNPRVLRNNEQFF	TGCAGCGTTCTCCCCAACCCAAGGGTCCTAAGGAACAATGAGCAGTTCTTC
TRBV2	once	TRBJ2-7	TRBD2	CASRKAGDEQYF	TGTGCCAGCAGAAAAGCGGGAGACGAGCAGTACTTC
TRBV9	NA	TRBJ2-6	TRBD2	CASSPRGLAIRSGANVLTF	TGTGCCAGCAGCCCGAGGGGACTAGCTATCCGCTCTGGGGCCAACGTCCTGACTTTC
TRBV6-4	NA	TRBJ2-3	NA	CASSLEPSGTDTQYF	TGTGCCAGCAGCCTTGAGCCTTCAGGCACAGATACGCAGTATTTT
TRBV7-9	NA	TRBJ1-1	TRBD1	CASSFGTGETEAFF	TGTGCCAGCAGCTTTGGGACAGGGGAAACTGAAGCTTTCTTT
TRBV5-8	NA	TRBJ2-5	TRBD2	CASSVGGRAGETQYF	TGTGCCAGCAGCGTCGGCGGGAGGGCCGGTGAGACCCAGTACTTC
TRBV28	NA	TRBJ1-4	TRBD1	CASRGQGAANEKLFF	TGTGCCAGCAGGGGGCAGGGGGCGGCTAATGAAAAACTGTTTTTT
TRBV2	NA	TRBJ2-2	TRBD2	CASKSGRVPGELFF	TGTGCCAGCAAAAGCGGGAGGGTCCCCGGGGAGCTGTTTTTT